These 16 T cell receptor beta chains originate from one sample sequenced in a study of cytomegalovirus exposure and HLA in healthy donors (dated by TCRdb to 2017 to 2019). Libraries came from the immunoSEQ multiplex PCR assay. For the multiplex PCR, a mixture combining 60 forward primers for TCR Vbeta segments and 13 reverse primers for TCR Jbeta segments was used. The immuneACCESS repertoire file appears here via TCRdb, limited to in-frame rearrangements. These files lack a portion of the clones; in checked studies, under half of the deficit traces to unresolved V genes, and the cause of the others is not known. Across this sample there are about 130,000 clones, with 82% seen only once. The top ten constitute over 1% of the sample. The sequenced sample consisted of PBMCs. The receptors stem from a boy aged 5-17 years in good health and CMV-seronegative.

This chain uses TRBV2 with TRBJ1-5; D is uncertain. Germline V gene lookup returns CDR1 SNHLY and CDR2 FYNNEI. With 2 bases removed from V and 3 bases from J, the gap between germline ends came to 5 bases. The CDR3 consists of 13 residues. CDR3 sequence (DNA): TGTGCCAGCAGTGAAAGCCCCAATCAGCCCCAGCATTTT. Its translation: CASSESPNQPQHF.

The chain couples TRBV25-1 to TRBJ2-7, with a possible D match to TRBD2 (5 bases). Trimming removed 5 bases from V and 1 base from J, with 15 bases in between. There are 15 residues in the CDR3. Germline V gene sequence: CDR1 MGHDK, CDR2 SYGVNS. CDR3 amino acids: CASSPSGSASYEQYF. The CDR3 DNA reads TGTGCCAGCAGTCCCTCGGGTAGCGCTTCCTACGAGCAGTACTTC.

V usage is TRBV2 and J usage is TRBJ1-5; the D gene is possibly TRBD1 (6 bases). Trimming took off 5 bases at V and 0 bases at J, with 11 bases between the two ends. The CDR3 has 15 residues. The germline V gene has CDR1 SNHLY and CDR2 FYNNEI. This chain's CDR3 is CASSSGEGSNQPQHF. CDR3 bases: TGTGCCAGCAGTTCAGGGGAAGGTAGCAATCAGCCCCAGCATTTT.

The DNA of the CDR3 is TGTGCCAGCAGAACGAACAGGGTGGGGAATTCACCCCTCCACTTT. The encoded protein is CASRTNRVGNSPLHF. V usage is TRBV2 and J usage is TRBJ1-6, with a tentative D call TRBD1 (6 bases). The V and J ends lost 6 bases and 7 bases respectively, with 16 bases between them. Germline loops: CDR1 SNHLY, CDR2 FYNNEI. The CDR3 runs to 15 residues.

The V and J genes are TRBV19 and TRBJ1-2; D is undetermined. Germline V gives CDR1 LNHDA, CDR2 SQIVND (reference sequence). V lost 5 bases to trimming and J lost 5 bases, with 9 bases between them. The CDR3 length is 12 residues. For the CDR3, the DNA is TGTGCCAGTAGTTTGAGGGCATATGGCTACACCTTC. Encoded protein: CASSLRAYGYTF.

This CDR3 is CASSQARTSGTVDEQYF. The DNA for the CDR3 is TGTGCCAGCAGCCAAGCCAGGACTAGCGGGACGGTAGACGAGCAGTACTTC. The rearrangement links TRBV4-2 to TRBJ2-7, with 12 positions matching TRBD2. The CDR3 covers 17 residues. From germline, CDR1 is LGHNA and CDR2 YNFKEQ. V was pared by 1 base and J by 5 bases, with 9 bases of the junction left unmatched.

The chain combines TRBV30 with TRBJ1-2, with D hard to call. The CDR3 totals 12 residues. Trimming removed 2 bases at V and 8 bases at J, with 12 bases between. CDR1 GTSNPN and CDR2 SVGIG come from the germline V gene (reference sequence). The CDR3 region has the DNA TGTGCCTGGAGTAGGAGGGCCCAAGGCTACACCTTC. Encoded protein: CAWSRRAQGYTF.

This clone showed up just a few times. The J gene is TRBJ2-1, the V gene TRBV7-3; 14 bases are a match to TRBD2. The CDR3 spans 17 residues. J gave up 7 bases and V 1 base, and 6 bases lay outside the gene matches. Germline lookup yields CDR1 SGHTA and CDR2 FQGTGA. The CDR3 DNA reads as TGTGCCAGCAGCTTAAACCCAGGACTAGCGGGAGGAAATGAGCAGTTCTTC. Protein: CASSLNPGLAGGNEQFF.

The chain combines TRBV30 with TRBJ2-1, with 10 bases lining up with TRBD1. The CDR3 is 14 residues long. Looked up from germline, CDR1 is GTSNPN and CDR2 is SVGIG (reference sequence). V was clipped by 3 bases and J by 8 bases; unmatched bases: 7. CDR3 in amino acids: CAWSETGTGDEQFF. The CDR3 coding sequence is TGTGCCTGGAGCGAAACCGGGACAGGGGATGAGCAGTTCTTC.

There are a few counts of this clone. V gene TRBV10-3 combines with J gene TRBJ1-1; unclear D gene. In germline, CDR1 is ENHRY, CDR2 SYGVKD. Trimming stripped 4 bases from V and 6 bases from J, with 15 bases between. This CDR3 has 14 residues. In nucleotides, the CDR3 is TGTGCCATCAGTGTAGACTCATTGGGTGCTGAAGCTTTCTTT. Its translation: CAISVDSLGAEAFF.

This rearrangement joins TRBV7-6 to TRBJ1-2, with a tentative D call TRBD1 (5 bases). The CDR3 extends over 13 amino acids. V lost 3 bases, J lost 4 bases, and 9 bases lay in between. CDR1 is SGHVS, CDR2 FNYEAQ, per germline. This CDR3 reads CASSFSGGYGYTF. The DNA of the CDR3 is TGTGCCAGCAGCTTTTCCGGGGGCTATGGCTACACCTTC.

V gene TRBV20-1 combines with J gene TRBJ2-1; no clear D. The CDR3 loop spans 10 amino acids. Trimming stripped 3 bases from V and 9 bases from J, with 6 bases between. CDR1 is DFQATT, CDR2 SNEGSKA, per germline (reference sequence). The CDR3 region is CSASGREQFF. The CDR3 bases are TGCAGTGCTAGTGGGCGTGAGCAGTTCTTC.

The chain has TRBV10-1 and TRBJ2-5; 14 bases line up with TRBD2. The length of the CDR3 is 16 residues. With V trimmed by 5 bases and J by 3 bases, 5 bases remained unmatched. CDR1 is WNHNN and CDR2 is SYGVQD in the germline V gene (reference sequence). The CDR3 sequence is CASSSPGLAGEETQYF. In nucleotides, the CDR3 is TGCGCCAGCAGTTCCCCGGGACTAGCGGGAGAAGAGACCCAGTACTTC.

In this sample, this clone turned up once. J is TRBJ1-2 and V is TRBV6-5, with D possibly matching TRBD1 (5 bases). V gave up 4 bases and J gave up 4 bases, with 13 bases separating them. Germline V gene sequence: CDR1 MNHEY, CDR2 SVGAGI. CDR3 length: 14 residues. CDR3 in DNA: TGTGCCAGCAGTTCGCAGGGTTACGGCTATGGCTACACCTTC. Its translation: CASSSQGYGYGYTF.

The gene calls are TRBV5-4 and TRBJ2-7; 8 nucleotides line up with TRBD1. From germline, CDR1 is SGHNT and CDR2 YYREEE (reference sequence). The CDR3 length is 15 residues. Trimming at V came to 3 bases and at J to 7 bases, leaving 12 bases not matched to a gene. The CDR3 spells CASSSPGTGPLEQYF. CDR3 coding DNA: TGTGCCAGCAGCTCCCCCGGGACAGGCCCTCTGGAGCAGTACTTC.

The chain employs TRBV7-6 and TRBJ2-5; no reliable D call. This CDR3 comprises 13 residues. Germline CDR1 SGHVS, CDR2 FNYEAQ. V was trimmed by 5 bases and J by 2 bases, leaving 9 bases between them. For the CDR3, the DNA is TGTGCCAGCAGCCGAGATCCACAAGAGACCCAGTACTTC. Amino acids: CASSRDPQETQYF.